This T cell receptor beta chain was sequenced during a study of cytomegalovirus exposure and HLA in healthy donors. Primers: 60 Vbeta forward and 13 Jbeta reverse. Some clones are missing from TCRdb's copy, which holds only in-frame ones; the method was immunoSEQ multiplex PCR. The sample records around 120,000 clones, around 74% being singletons. Germline loops: CDR1 SQVTM, CDR2 ANQGSEA. V lost 6 bases, J lost 0 bases, and 9 bases stayed unmatched. The CDR3 extends over 15 amino acids. This receptor was taken from a man in his sixties in good health and CMV-seropositive. Source material: PBMCs. The chain employs TRBV29-1 and TRBJ2-3; 7 nucleotides align to TRBD2. CDR3 bases: TGCAGCGTCGTCGCGACTAGCTCTAGCACAGATACGCAGTATTTT. Translating it yields CSVVATSSSTDTQYF.